This T cell receptor beta chain was found in a study of T cell responses to AZD1222 COVID-19 vaccine. Worth noting for this clone: The antigen remains undetermined.

Germline lookup yields CDR1 MNHEY and CDR2 SVGEGT. With 5 bases removed from V and 1 base from J, the gap between germline ends came to 8 bases. CDR3 size: 13 residues. TCRdb's table, derived via immunoSEQ multiplex PCR, lists solely in-frame clones and lacks some. The profile shows 250,000 to 300,000 clones, 90% to 95% of them singletons. Study-level results: Repertoire sampling occurred only after the peak T cell response.

This TCR derives from an adult who received the AZD1222 COVID-19 vaccine. The sample was peripheral blood, taken 28 days after the second AZD1222 dose. This chain connects TRBV6-2 or TRBV6-3 to TRBJ1-1; tentatively, D is TRBD1 (5 bases). CDR3 sequence (DNA): TGTGCCAGCAGTGCCCAGGGGAACACTGAAGCTTTCTTT. Translated: CASSAQGNTEAFF.